This T cell receptor (beta chain) was sequenced for a study of blood T cell repertoires in COVID-19. The wider study: Acute-phase and convalescent COVID-19 samples originated in the United States, Italy and Spain. In each case, the material was cDNA or gDNA derived from T cells, B-cell-depleted T cells, or PBMCs.

In germline, CDR1 is MNHEY, CDR2 SVGEGT. The V end lost 0 bases, the J end lost 3 bases, and 13 bases lay between the germline ends. This CDR3 region has 16 residues. In the authors' methods: Reference gene primer amplification in the assay estimated nucleated cell counts. Using immunoSEQ multiplex PCR, the repertoire was profiled, and TCRdb retains in-frame clones only, with some absent. V and J calls plus clone size are reproduced from that table; the DNA served to infer D and trimming. The data hold around 200,000 clones, with 85% to 90% observed a single time. Input material: peripheral blood. The chain links TRBV6-2 or TRBV6-3 to TRBJ2-3; TRBD1 is a possible D gene (6 bases). The sequence was obtained from a woman under 30 who had recovered from COVID-19. CDR3 residues: CASSYSEAGETDTQYF. CDR3 in DNA: TGTGCCAGCAGTTACTCGGAGGCAGGGGAGACAGATACGCAGTATTTT.